The clone carrying this T cell receptor (beta chain) was detected only a few times. Antigen: not known. This CDR3 is 14 amino acids long. V was trimmed by 2 bases and J by 5 bases, leaving 15 bases between them. Germline V gene lookup returns CDR1 DFQATT and CDR2 SNEGSKA (reference sequence). The use of a sample-barcoded 5' primer and a J-beta primer mix characterized a second PCR of about 7 to 12 cycles. All cDNA molecules were each tagged by a template-switch adaptor with 12 random nucleotides. TCRdb reprocessed the 5' RACE reads via MiXCR and lists one record per CDR3 protein. The sample carries roughly 500,000 distinct CDR3 sequences, 25% to 30% recorded once. The data are from a study of blood T cells in healthy people across ages. Whole-study findings and limits: Because sorting was not performed, PBMCs prevented conclusive naive versus antigen-experienced comparison.

This TCR derives from a woman aged 70 to 79 in good health. The material sequenced was blood. The rearrangement uses TRBV20-1 and TRBJ2-5; D ambiguous. CDR3 in amino acids: CSARLEGSVETQYF. CDR3 DNA sequence: TGCAGTGCTAGATTGGAAGGGTCCGTCGAGACCCAGTACTTC.